This T cell receptor beta chain was observed in a study of blood T cell repertoires in COVID-19. Study-level background: T cells, B-cell-depleted T cells, or PBMCs provided the cDNA or gDNA that served as material.

This CDR3 has 13 residues. Trimming removed 3 bases from V and 4 bases from J, with 9 bases in between. Germline V gives CDR1 LNHDA, CDR2 SQIVND (reference sequence). Assay used: immunoSEQ multiplex PCR; TCRdb lists only in-frame clones, some missing. The sample records roughly 190,000 clones, 88% being singletons. Specimen: peripheral blood. V usage is TRBV19 and J usage is TRBJ2-5, with D unresolved. This TCR derives from a human donor in a cohort sampled during active COVID-19. CDR3 bases: TGTGCCAGTAGTATGGGCCGAAGAGAGACCCAGTACTTC. Residues: CASSMGRRETQYF.